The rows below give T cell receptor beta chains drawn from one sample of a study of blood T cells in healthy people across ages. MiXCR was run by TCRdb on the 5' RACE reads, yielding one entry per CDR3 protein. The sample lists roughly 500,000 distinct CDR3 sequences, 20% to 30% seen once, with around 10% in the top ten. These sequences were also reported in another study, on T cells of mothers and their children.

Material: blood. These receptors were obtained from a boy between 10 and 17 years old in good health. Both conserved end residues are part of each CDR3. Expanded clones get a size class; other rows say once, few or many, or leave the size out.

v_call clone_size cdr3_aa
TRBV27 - CASSYRSGDEKLFF
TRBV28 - CASTSRGGPSYNEQFF
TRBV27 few CASSPQDRAPNTGELFF
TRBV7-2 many CASSFSGGTDTQYF
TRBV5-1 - CASSLEAAWHIQYF
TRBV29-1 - CSVEVEQGFSYEQYF
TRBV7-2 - CASSLELGGQFF
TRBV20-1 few CSASPREAGELFF
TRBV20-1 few CSARPGNDIQYF
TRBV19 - CASSNPWTGELFF
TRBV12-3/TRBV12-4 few CASSPQVSGYEQYF
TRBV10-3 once CAISKGLADTYEQYF
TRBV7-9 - CASSLVGQNNPLNTEAFF
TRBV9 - CASSVDGNTIYF
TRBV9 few CASSTGGGSYNEQFF
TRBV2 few CAQLEGLNTEAFF
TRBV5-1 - CASSSSPSYEQYF
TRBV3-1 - CASSQDMASGGPYEQYF
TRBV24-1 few CATSRLGVQFF
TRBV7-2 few CASSAQPLAGGGDTQYF
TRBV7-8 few CASSPPVLAASETQYF
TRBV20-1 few CSARDPSGMPYNEQFF
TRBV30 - CAWSVQGGPFYGYTF
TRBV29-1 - CSVRISESSYNEQFF
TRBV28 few CASSLLAARRNQPQHF